This T cell receptor beta chain stems from a study of CD8 T cells in Susac syndrome. This clonotype was seen a handful of times. An amount of RNA that ranged from 0.5 to 1 ug was reverse transcribed with random hexamers. TCRdb fed the immunoSEQ multiplex PCR reads into MiXCR, producing one record per CDR3 protein. Counted here are fewer than 350,000 distinct CDR3 sequences, approximately 90% occurring once; the ten biggest clones make up about 0.17%. This sequence originates from a human donor with multiple sclerosis. The sequencing input was CD8+ T cells from PBMCs.

CDR3 sequence: CASSAGYNQPQHF. CDR3 coding DNA: TGTGCCAGCAGCGCGGGCTACAATCAGCCCCAGCATTTT. The rearrangement uses TRBV9 and TRBJ1-5; D call uncertain. Trimming shortened V by 3 bases and J by 3 bases, and 7 bases separated the two germline ends. The germline V gene encodes CDR1 SGDLS and CDR2 YYNGEE. The CDR3 is 13 amino acids.